Described below is a single TCR beta chain sequence and its context. TCR beta CDR3 region amplification was performed from RNA transcripts. Initially, a first-round RT-PCR of the TCR CDR3 employed the HTBI primer set. TCRdb called the multiplex PCR reads again in MiXCR, with one record for every CDR3 protein. The repertoire consists of about 740,000 distinct CDR3 sequences, with roughly 15% occurring once and the leading ten covering more than 8.5%. Patients were aged 18 to 65, had disease duration under 2 months, and had newly diagnosed hyperthyroidism. Clinical symptoms, serum thyroxine and TRAb, thyroid ultrasound and orbital computed tomography together formed the diagnostic basis. This sample stems from a study of T cells in Graves' hyperthyroidism and ophthalmopathy. V lost 4 bases to trimming and J lost 4 bases, with 13 bases between them. The CDR3 runs 15 residues. The germline CDR1 and CDR2 sequences are LGHDT and YNNKEL (reference sequence).

The sequence was obtained from a woman aged 18 to 35 with Graves' hyperthyroidism. The sequenced material came from blood. The chain combines TRBV3-1 with TRBJ1-4, with D tentatively TRBD1 (6 bases). The CDR3 region has the DNA TGTGCCAGCAGCCCGAGGGGGATCAATAATGAAAAACTGTTTTTT. Translated: CASSPRGINNEKLFF. Drawing the rest from reference TRBV3-1 and TRBJ1-4, the complete variable domain is DTAVSQTPKYLVTQMGNDKSIKCEQNLGHDTMYWYKQDSKKFLKIMFSYNNKELIINETVPNRFSPKSPDKAHLNLHINSLELGDSAVYFCASSPRGINNEKLFFGSGTQLSVL.